This TCR beta chain comes out of a study of blood T cell repertoires in COVID-19. The overall study: Material from acute and convalescent COVID-19 was sourced from the United States, Italy and Spain.

Original data processing: Amplification of reference gene primers was used by the study to estimate nucleated cell counts. The data were produced by immunoSEQ multiplex PCR, yet TCRdb's version contains in-frame clones alone and is incomplete. That table supplies the V and J calls and clone size; D and trimming were determined from the DNA. The repertoire has fewer than 90,000 clones, approximately 80% of them found once; the top ten carry 15% to 20%. This clonotype was sampled from a woman of 80 years or more with acute or convalescent COVID-19. The sequenced sample consisted of peripheral blood.

This chain's CDR3 is CASSDLGTGATNEKLFF. The CDR3 nucleotides are TGTGCCAGCAGCGACCTGGGGACAGGCGCAACTAATGAAAAACTGTTTTTT. The rearrangement uses TRBV7-6 and TRBJ1-4, with 8 nucleotides matching TRBD1. This CDR3 region has 17 residues. CDR1 is SGHVS and CDR2 is FNYEAQ in the germline V gene. The J segment lost 0 bases and the V segment lost 5 bases, leaving 8 bases of the junction unmatched. The full variable domain, with the rest looked up from reference TRBV7-6 and TRBJ1-4, is GAGVSQSPRYKVTKRGQDVALRCDPISGHVSLYWYRQALGQGPEFLTYFNYEAQQDKSGLPNDRFSAERPEGSISTLTIQRTEQRDSAMYRCASSDLGTGATNEKLFFGSGTQLSVL.